The 11 T cell receptor beta chains presented below share a single source sample, sequenced in a study of technical replicates of blood from several donors. The repertoire was sequenced with immunoSEQ multiplex PCR; TCRdb's copy has only in-frame clones and lacks some. The data show approximately 79,000 clones, approximately 96% seen once. Sequenced sample: T cells isolated from PBMCs. The receptors shown here come from a human donor in good health.

The V call is TRBV2, the J call TRBJ1-5; D gene ambiguous. The CDR3 totals 12 residues. Germline V gene sequence: CDR1 SNHLY, CDR2 FYNNEI. Deletions cut 5 bases from V and 7 bases from J, with 9 bases between. The CDR3 here is CASSLSGQPQHF. The CDR3 DNA follows: TGTGCCAGCAGTTTATCAGGCCAGCCCCAGCATTTT.

The rearrangement uses TRBV30 and TRBJ2-1; the D is unclear. Germline CDR1 and CDR2: GTSNPN and SVGIG (reference sequence). The CDR3 totals 12 residues. The V and J ends lost 2 bases and 8 bases respectively, with 10 bases between them. The CDR3 DNA reads as TGTGCCTGGAGTTCCCACTTCGATGAGCAGTTCTTC. This codes for CAWSSHFDEQFF.

The chain couples TRBV28 to TRBJ2-5; weak D call: TRBD2 (5 bases). The CDR3 loop spans 15 amino acids. The V end lost 6 bases, the J end lost 1 base, and 15 bases lay between the germline ends. Germline-derived CDR1 and CDR2 are MDHEN and SYDVKM. The CDR3 coding sequence is TGTGCCAGCAGGCGAGCTATGGGAGCCCAAGAGACCCAGTACTTC. Translating it yields CASRRAMGAQETQYF. The whole variable domain, remainder taken from reference TRBV28 and TRBJ2-5, is DVKVTQSSRYLVKRTGEKVFLECVQDMDHENMFWYRQDPGLGLRLIYFSYDVKMKEKGDIPEGYSVSREKKERFSLILESASTNQTSMYLCASRRAMGAQETQYFGPGTRLLVL.

The chain is built from TRBV30 and TRBJ2-7; possible D gene TRBD1, 5 bases. Trimming removed 1 base at V and 3 bases at J, with 13 bases between. Germline CDR1 is GTSNPN and CDR2 is SVGIG (reference sequence). This CDR3 has 14 residues. The CDR3, as DNA: TGTGCCTGGAGTGCCGATAGGGGTAGCTACGAGCAGTACTTC. This gives the protein CAWSADRGSYEQYF.

This chain links TRBV28 with TRBJ1-2; D gene unclear. CDR1 MDHEN and CDR2 SYDVKM come from the germline V gene. Trimming took 2 bases from V and 2 from J, leaving 9 bases between them. The CDR3 is made up of 14 amino acids. Here the CDR3 reads CASSLTVQNYGYTF. Here the CDR3 DNA reads TGTGCCAGCAGTTTAACAGTGCAAAACTATGGCTACACCTTC.

V gene TRBV7-2 combines with J gene TRBJ2-1, with D tentatively TRBD1 (5 bases). The CDR3 is made up of 13 amino acids. Germline CDR1 is SGHTA and CDR2 is FQGNSA. Trimming cost V 5 bases and J 10 bases, with 15 bases left between them. CDR3 residues: CASSQIGDSEQFF. DNA of the CDR3: TGTGCCAGCAGCCAAATCGGAGACAGCGAGCAGTTCTTC.

The V call is TRBV7-2, the J call TRBJ1-5, with D perhaps matching TRBD1 (5 bases). Trimming cost V 4 bases and J 0 bases, with 10 bases left between them. The CDR3 sequence is 15 residues long. Germline assignment: CDR1 SGHTA and CDR2 FQGNSA. In DNA form, the CDR3 reads TGTGCCAGCAGCTCCGGGACTTTTAGCAATCAGCCCCAGCATTTT. Amino acids: CASSSGTFSNQPQHF.

This chain uses TRBV5-4 with TRBJ1-1, with a possible D match to TRBD1 (5 bases). Germline values: CDR1 SGHNT, CDR2 YYREEE (reference sequence). V shed 4 bases and J shed 11 bases, with 12 bases lying between them. The CDR3 runs 11 residues. For the CDR3, the DNA is TGTGCCAGCAGCCGGGGACTTCACGCTTTCTTT. The encoded protein is CASSRGLHAFF.

This chain connects TRBV7-2 to TRBJ2-1; weak D call: TRBD1 (5 bases). Looked up from germline, CDR1 is SGHTA and CDR2 is FQGNSA. Trimming removed 5 bases from V and 9 bases from J, with 11 bases in between. The CDR3 consists of 12 residues. This CDR3 is CASSPIRGEQFF. In DNA form, the CDR3 reads TGTGCCAGCAGCCCGATTAGGGGTGAGCAGTTCTTC.

The chain combines TRBV11-1 with TRBJ2-5; the match to TRBD2 covers 12 bases. Germline CDR1 SGHAT, CDR2 FQDESV (reference sequence). V lost 2 bases to trimming and J lost 5 bases; unmatched junction nucleotides: 12. The CDR3 is made up of 18 amino acids. CDR3 residues: CASSLKGLAGIVGETQYF. The CDR3 nucleotides read TGTGCCAGCAGCTTAAAGGGACTAGCGGGTATCGTAGGGGAGACCCAGTACTTC. The full variable domain, completed using reference TRBV11-1 and TRBJ2-5, is EAEVAQSPRYKITEKSQAVAFWCDPISGHATLYWYRQILGQGPELLVQFQDESVVDDSQLPKDRFSAERLKGVDSTLKIQPAELGDSAMYLCASSLKGLAGIVGETQYFGPGTRLLVL.

This rearrangement joins TRBV27 to TRBJ1-1; 8 bases fit TRBD1. This CDR3 contains 14 residues. Germline V gene sequence: CDR1 MNHEY, CDR2 SMNVEV (reference sequence). V shed 2 bases and J 6 bases; nucleotides not matched to a gene: 5. The CDR3 nucleotides read TGTGCCAGCAGTTTAGGACAGGGAGCGGCTGAAGCTTTCTTT. This codes for CASSLGQGAAEAFF.